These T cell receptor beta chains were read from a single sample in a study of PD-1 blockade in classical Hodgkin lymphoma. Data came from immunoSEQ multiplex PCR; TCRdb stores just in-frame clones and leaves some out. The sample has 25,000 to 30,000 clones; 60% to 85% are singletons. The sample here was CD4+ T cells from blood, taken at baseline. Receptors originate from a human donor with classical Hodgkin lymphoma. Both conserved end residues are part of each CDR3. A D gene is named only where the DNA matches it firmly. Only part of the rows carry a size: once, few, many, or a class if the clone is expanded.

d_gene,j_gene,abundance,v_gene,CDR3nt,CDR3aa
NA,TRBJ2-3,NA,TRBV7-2,TGTGCCAGCAGCTTAATCGGGGGTGCTAGCACAGATACGCAGTATTTT,CASSLIGGASTDTQYF
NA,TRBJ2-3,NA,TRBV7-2,TGTGCCAGCAGCTTAGATTTCAGTGCAGGTTGGACAGATACGCAGTATTTT,CASSLDFSAGWTDTQYF
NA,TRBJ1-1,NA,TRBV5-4,TGTGCCAGCAGCCCCCTGGGGAGGGGTGACACTGAAGCTTTCTTT,CASSPLGRGDTEAFF
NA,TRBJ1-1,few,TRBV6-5,TGTGCCAGCAGTAGGGGAACTGAAGCTTTCTTT,CASSRGTEAFF
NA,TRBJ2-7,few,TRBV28,TGTGCCAGCAGTTTAGAGGGCAATTGGAACGAGCAGTACTTC,CASSLEGNWNEQYF
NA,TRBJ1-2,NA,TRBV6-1,TGTGCCAGCAGGCACAGGGTTGGCTACACCTTC,CASRHRVGYTF
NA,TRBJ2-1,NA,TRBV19,TGTGCCAGTAGGATTGTAGCTTCCTACAATGAGCAGTTCTTC,CASRIVASYNEQFF
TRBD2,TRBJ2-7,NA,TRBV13,TGTGCCAGCAGCTCCCCGCCCGGACTAGCTCGAGGCGAGCAGTACTTC,CASSSPPGLARGEQYF
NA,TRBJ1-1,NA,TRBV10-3,TGTGCCATCAGTGAAGGCTGGAACACTGAAGCTTTCTTT,CAISEGWNTEAFF
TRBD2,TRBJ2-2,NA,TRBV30,TGTGCCTGGATGAGACTAGCGGGGGGGCAAGTGGCCGGGGAGCTGTTTTTT,CAWMRLAGGQVAGELFF
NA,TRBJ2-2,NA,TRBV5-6,TGTGCCAGCAGCTTGGCCCTAACTGGGTCCAACACCGGGGAGCTGTTTTTT,CASSLALTGSNTGELFF